This passage covers 27 T cell receptor beta chains from one sample sequenced in a study of T cell responses to AZD1222 COVID-19 vaccine. Measured with immunoSEQ multiplex PCR; TCRdb has only the in-frame clones, and not every one. The table includes some 130,000 clones, approximately 91% detected once. The sample in question was peripheral blood, obtained 28 days after the second AZD1222 dose. These receptors were obtained from an adult who received the AZD1222 COVID-19 vaccine.

This clone came up once. The chain links TRBV5-4 to TRBJ1-3; D unclear. With 4 bases removed from V and 2 bases from J, the gap between germline ends came to 7 bases. The CDR3 totals 13 residues. The germline V gene encodes CDR1 SGHNT and CDR2 YYREEE (reference sequence). The CDR3 loop is CASSPTTGNTIYF. The CDR3 coding sequence is TGTGCCAGCAGCCCAACCACTGGAAACACCATATATTTT.

V and J are TRBV3-1 (or the pseudogene TRBV3-2) and TRBJ2-1, with 7 bases that match TRBD1. CDR1 is LGHDT, CDR2 YNNKEL, per germline (reference sequence). Trimming removed 1 base from V and 6 bases from J; junction bases left unmatched: 9. The CDR3 length is 16 residues. The CDR3 loop reads CASSQVTGARGNEQFF. The CDR3 bases are TGTGCCAGCAGCCAAGTTACAGGGGCTCGGGGCAATGAGCAGTTCTTC.

This sequence joins TRBV6-2 or TRBV6-3 and TRBJ1-5, with no clear D. CDR1 MNHEY and CDR2 SVGEGT come from the germline V gene. The CDR3 has 14 residues. Trimming took off 6 bases at V and 0 bases at J, with 9 bases between the two ends. CDR3 nucleotide sequence: TGTGCCAGCAGCCAGTTCAATAGCAATCAGCCCCAGCATTTT. It specifies CASSQFNSNQPQHF.

The chain uses TRBV6-4 and TRBJ1-1; D unresolved. The CDR3 is made up of 13 amino acids. V was pared by 4 bases and J by 8 bases, with 14 bases between. Germline loops: CDR1 MRHNA, CDR2 SNTAGT. Here the CDR3 reads CASSAGGPLEAFF. For the CDR3, the DNA is TGTGCCAGCAGTGCTGGAGGACCATTGGAAGCTTTCTTT.

This chain links TRBV5-4 with TRBJ2-5, with 8 bases lining up with TRBD2. The CDR3 totals 18 residues. Germline trimming cut 9 bases from V and 2 bases from J; bases unmatched to any gene: 21. Germline V lookup: CDR1 SGHNT, CDR2 YYREEE (reference sequence). CDR3 amino acids: CATSPEKRESQPQETQYF. For the CDR3, the DNA is TGTGCCACGAGCCCGGAGAAGCGGGAGTCCCAACCTCAAGAGACCCAGTACTTC.

The chain has TRBV7-3 and TRBJ1-1; D remains ambiguous. Germline V gives CDR1 SGHTA, CDR2 FQGTGA. The CDR3 is made up of 15 amino acids. The ends were cut back, 0 bases at V and 1 base at J, with 9 bases in the middle. CDR3 protein: CASSLTPRANTEAFF. For the CDR3, the DNA is TGTGCCAGCAGCTTAACACCCCGGGCGAACACTGAAGCTTTCTTT.

In its sample, this clone was seen once. The gene calls are TRBV18 and TRBJ2-7, with 8 bases identical to TRBD1. CDR1 KGHSH and CDR2 LQKENI come from the germline V gene. Trimming removed 5 bases from V and 4 bases from J; junction bases left unmatched: 4. The CDR3 has 13 residues. This CDR3 reads CASSIDRGYEQYF. The CDR3 nucleotides read TGTGCCAGCTCAATCGACAGGGGATACGAGCAGTACTTC.

The J gene is TRBJ1-5, the V gene TRBV6-5, with D unclear. The V end lost 3 bases, the J end lost 2 bases, and 5 bases lay between the germline ends. The CDR3 extends over 13 amino acids. Germline V gene lookup returns CDR1 MNHEY and CDR2 SVGAGI. The CDR3 loop reads CASSYGGNQPQHF. The CDR3 region has the DNA TGTGCCAGCAGTTATGGAGGCAATCAGCCCCAGCATTTT.

The rearrangement uses TRBV11-1 and TRBJ2-3, with D uncertain. The V and J ends lost 6 bases and 0 bases respectively, with 7 bases between them. From germline, CDR1 is SGHAT and CDR2 FQDESV (reference sequence). The CDR3 loop spans 13 amino acids. The CDR3 reads CASRVPSTDTQYF. As DNA, the CDR3 is TGTGCCAGCAGGGTACCTAGCACAGATACGCAGTATTTT.

The V and J genes are TRBV5-6 and TRBJ1-1; D not certain. There are 11 residues in the CDR3. Trimming shortened V by 0 bases and J by 6 bases, and 3 bases separated the two germline ends. Germline CDR1 reads SGHDT; CDR2 reads YYEEEE. CDR3 nucleotide sequence: TGTGCCAGCAGCTTGGGCGCTGAAGCTTTCTTT. Its protein product is CASSLGAEAFF. The whole variable domain, remainder taken from reference TRBV5-6 and TRBJ1-1, is DAGVTQSPTHLIKTRGQQVTLRCSPKSGHDTVSWYQQALGQGPQFIFQYYEEEERQRGNFPDRFSGHQFPNYSSELNVNALLLGDSALYLCASSLGAEAFFGQGTRLTVV.

The V call is TRBV5-4, the J call TRBJ1-3; no clear D gene. The CDR3 has 16 amino acids. Germline loops: CDR1 SGHNT, CDR2 YYREEE (reference sequence). The V and J ends lost 0 bases and 0 bases respectively, with 10 bases between them. The CDR3 coding sequence is TGTGCCAGCAGCTTGGATGGCCCCTACTCTGGAAACACCATATATTTT. Translation gives CASSLDGPYSGNTIYF.

The chain uses TRBV2 and TRBJ1-2; D is unresolved. Trimming pared 8 bases from V and 4 bases from J, leaving 17 bases between. Germline V gene sequence: CDR1 SNHLY, CDR2 FYNNEI. The CDR3 consists of 14 residues. The CDR3 reads CASSPGELGYGYTF. CDR3 coding DNA: TGTGCCAGCTCGCCTGGGGAACTAGGCTATGGCTACACCTTC. The variable domain in full, completed from reference TRBV2 and TRBJ1-2, reads EPEVTQTPSHQVTQMGQEVILRCVPISNHLYFYWYRQILGQKVEFLVSFYNNEISEKSEIFDDQFSVERPDGSNFTLKIRSTKLEDSAMYFCASSPGELGYGYTFGSGTRLTVV.

This clone has more than one count but fewer than ten. This chain links TRBV6-5 with TRBJ1-2; 7 nucleotides agree with TRBD1. Germline-derived CDR1 and CDR2 are MNHEY and SVGAGI. Trimming took 6 bases from V and 2 from J; bases not matched to a gene: 6. The CDR3 extends over 14 amino acids. The CDR3 DNA sequence: TGTGCCAGCAGGTTACAGGGGACAAACTATGGCTACACCTTC. It yields the protein CASRLQGTNYGYTF.

The V and J genes are TRBV2 and TRBJ2-3; 7 bases agree with TRBD2. The CDR3 consists of 16 residues. Per germline, CDR1 SNHLY and CDR2 FYNNEI. J was trimmed by 3 bases and V by 2 bases; bases with no gene match: 8. The CDR3 is CASSESGRGKTDTQYF. The DNA of the CDR3 is TGTGCCAGCAGTGAAAGTGGGCGGGGGAAGACAGATACGCAGTATTTT.

The chain links TRBV3-1 (or the pseudogene TRBV3-2) to TRBJ1-6, with 11 bases matching TRBD1. CDR1 is LGHDT and CDR2 is YNNKEL in the germline V gene (reference sequence). J was trimmed by 13 bases and V by 5 bases; bases with no gene match: 7. The CDR3 sequence is 14 residues long. CDR3 sequence reads: CASSDGTGGSPLHF. CDR3 sequence (DNA): TGTGCCAGCAGCGACGGGACAGGGGGGTCCCCCCTCCACTTT.

The chain couples TRBV11-1 to TRBJ1-1, with D maybe TRBD1 (5 bases). V was trimmed by 1 base and J by 4 bases, leaving 13 bases between them. CDR3 size: 15 residues. Germline loops: CDR1 SGHAT, CDR2 FQDESV (reference sequence). The CDR3 protein is CASSLGGARGTEAFF. The CDR3, as DNA: TGTGCCAGCAGCTTAGGGGGCGCGCGGGGCACTGAAGCTTTCTTT.

The chain carries TRBV18 and TRBJ2-7; 9 bases are a match to TRBD1. V dropped 2 bases and J dropped 8; count of bases not matched to a gene: 10. CDR1 is KGHSH and CDR2 is LQKENI in the germline V gene. The CDR3 sequence is 15 residues long. CDR3 DNA sequence: TGTGCCAGCTCACCAGTGGAACAGGGGGCGGTTAAGCAGTACTTC. Translating gives CASSPVEQGAVKQYF.

About this clone: Distinct nucleotide sequences in the sample also encode this CDR3. J is TRBJ1-5 and V is TRBV4-1; D unclear. Trimming left V 0 bases short and J 0 bases short, with 6 bases between. Germline V CDR1 and CDR2: MGHRA, YSYEKL. This CDR3 is 15 amino acids long. CDR3 in DNA: TGCGCCAGCAGCCAAGAAGAGTATAGCAATCAGCCCCAGCATTTT. It yields the protein CASSQEEYSNQPQHF.

The chain carries TRBV19 and TRBJ1-3, with a tentative D call TRBD1 (5 bases). The V gene's germline CDR1 is LNHDA and CDR2 SQIVND (reference sequence). Trimming removed 3 bases from V and 2 bases from J, with 8 bases in between. CDR3 length: 14 residues. CDR3 amino acids: CASSIQGTGNTIYF. CDR3 nucleotide sequence: TGTGCCAGTAGTATCCAGGGAACTGGAAACACCATATATTTT.

The chain carries TRBV5-1 and TRBJ2-5, with D perhaps given as TRBD1 or TRBD2 (5 bases each). The CDR3 loop spans 15 amino acids. Germline CDR1 and CDR2: SGHRS and YFSETQ. Trimming pared 3 bases from V and 2 bases from J, leaving 14 bases between. The CDR3 loop is CASSSEWGGQETQYF. The CDR3 bases are TGCGCCAGCAGCTCCGAGTGGGGCGGGCAAGAGACCCAGTACTTC.

This rearrangement joins TRBV24-1 to TRBJ2-1; 8 positions match TRBD1. There are 16 residues in the CDR3. CDR1 and CDR2 (germline): KGHDR, SFDVKD. V trimming: 9 bases; J trimming: 6 bases; junction bases outside the gene matches: 15. The CDR3 sequence is CATSPRWTGPGNEQFF. CDR3 in DNA: TGTGCCACCTCACCACGATGGACAGGGCCCGGCAATGAGCAGTTCTTC.

The rearrangement uses TRBV19 and TRBJ1-5, with no clear D. This CDR3 spans 9 amino acids. Trimming left V 11 bases short and J 8 bases short, with 7 bases between. Germline lookup yields CDR1 LNHDA and CDR2 SQIVND (reference sequence). CDR3 amino acids: CAGEKPQHF. The CDR3 nucleotides read TGTGCCGGTGAGAAGCCCCAGCATTTT.

This sequence joins TRBV29-1 and TRBJ1-1, with unresolved D. CDR3 length: 12 amino acids. The V end lost 2 bases, the J end lost 1 base, and 5 bases lay between the germline ends. The germline V gene has CDR1 SQVTM and CDR2 ANQGSEA. The CDR3 coding sequence is TGCAGCGTTGAAAAGGGGAACACTGAAGCTTTCTTT. Its protein is CSVEKGNTEAFF.

The CDR3 coding sequence is TGTGCCTGGAGTGTACAGGGAAACACCATATATTTT. Its protein product is CAWSVQGNTIYF. The chain combines TRBV30 with TRBJ1-3, with no clear D. The CDR3 is 12 residues long. V gave up 0 bases and J gave up 4 bases, with 4 bases separating them. Germline V lookup: CDR1 GTSNPN, CDR2 SVGIG (reference sequence).

The rearrangement links TRBV11-3 to TRBJ2-7, with 7 bases aligning to TRBD1. The germline V gene has CDR1 SGHNT and CDR2 YENEEA. The CDR3 runs to 14 residues. With V trimmed by 3 bases and J by 3 bases, 5 bases remained unmatched. CDR3 amino acids: CASSFGTESYEQYF. The DNA of the CDR3 is TGTGCCAGCAGCTTCGGGACAGAGAGCTACGAGCAGTACTTC. Supplemented by reference TRBV11-3 and TRBJ2-7, the full variable domain reads EAGVVQSPRYKIIEKKQPVAFWCNPISGHNTLYWYLQNLGQGPELLIRYENEEAVDDSQLPKDRFSAERLKGVDSTLKIQPAELGDSAVYLCASSFGTESYEQYFGPGTRLTVT.

V and J are TRBV4-2 and TRBJ1-1, with D unresolved. There are 14 residues in the CDR3. Trimming removed 0 bases at V and 0 bases at J, with 5 bases between. CDR1 is LGHNA and CDR2 is YNFKEQ in the germline V gene. CDR3 region: CASSQDLLNTEAFF. The CDR3 DNA is TGTGCCAGCAGCCAAGATTTGCTGAACACTGAAGCTTTCTTT.

V usage is TRBV5-1 and J usage is TRBJ2-7; 14 nucleotides align to TRBD2. Germline loops: CDR1 SGHRS, CDR2 YFSETQ. The CDR3 is 17 residues long. With V trimmed by 2 bases and J by 3 bases, 7 bases remained unmatched. The CDR3 sequence: CASSFGLAGGPNYEQYF. The CDR3 bases are TGCGCCAGCAGCTTTGGACTAGCGGGAGGCCCTAACTACGAGCAGTACTTC.